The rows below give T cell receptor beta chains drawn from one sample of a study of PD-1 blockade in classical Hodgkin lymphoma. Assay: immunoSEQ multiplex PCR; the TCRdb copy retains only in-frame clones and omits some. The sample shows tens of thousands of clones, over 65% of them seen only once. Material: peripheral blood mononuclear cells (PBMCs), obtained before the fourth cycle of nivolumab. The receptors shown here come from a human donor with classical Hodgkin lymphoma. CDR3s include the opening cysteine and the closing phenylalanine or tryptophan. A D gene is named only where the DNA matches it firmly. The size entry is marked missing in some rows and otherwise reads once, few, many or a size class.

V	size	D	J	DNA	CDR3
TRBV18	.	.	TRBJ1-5	TGTGCCAGCTCACCACGGCAGGGGCAGGGTCAGCCCCAGCATTTT	CASSPRQGQGQPQHF
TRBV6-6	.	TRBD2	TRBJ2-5	TGTGCCAGCAGTTTTCCGGGAGGGCCCGGTGAGACCCAGTACTTC	CASSFPGGPGETQYF
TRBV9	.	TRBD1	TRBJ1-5	TGTGCCAGCAGCGCCAGACAGGGGATGGTGGAGCCCCAGCATTTT	CASSARQGMVEPQHF
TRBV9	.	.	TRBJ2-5	TGTGCCAGCAGCGTTGCTGGAGGGGAGACCCAGTACTTC	CASSVAGGETQYF
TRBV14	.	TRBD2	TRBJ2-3	TGTGCCAGCAGCCATCCGGGACTAGCGGGGGGCACAGATACGCAGTATTTT	CASSHPGLAGGTDTQYF
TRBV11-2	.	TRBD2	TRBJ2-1	TGTGCCAGCAGCTGGGCGGGAGTGTACAATGAGCAGTTCTTC	CASSWAGVYNEQFF
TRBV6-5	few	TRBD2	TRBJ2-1	TGTGCCAGCAGAGGACTAGCGGTGGGTTTCGGTGAGCAGTTCTTC	CASRGLAVGFGEQFF
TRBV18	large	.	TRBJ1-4	TGTGCCAGCTCACCCCGAGGGGGTTCCAATGAAAAACTGTTTTTT	CASSPRGGSNEKLFF
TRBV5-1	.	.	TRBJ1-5	TGCGCCAGCAGCACGACAAGTGGCACCAATCAGCCCCAGCATTTT	CASSTTSGTNQPQHF
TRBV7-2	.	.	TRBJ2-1	TGTGCCAGCAGCCGATACAATGAGCAGTTCTTC	CASSRYNEQFF
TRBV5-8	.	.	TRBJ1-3	TGTGCCAGCAGCTTAGGAAGGGCGAGCTCTGGAAACACCATATATTTT	CASSLGRASSGNTIYF
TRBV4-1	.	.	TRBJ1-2	TGCGCCAGCAGCCAAGGCGTAGCCGGCTATGGCTACACCTTC	CASSQGVAGYGYTF
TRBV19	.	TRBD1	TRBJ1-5	TGTGCCAGTAGTACCAGGGACAGGGTAAATCAGCCCCAGCATTTT	CASSTRDRVNQPQHF
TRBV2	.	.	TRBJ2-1	TGTGCCAGCACCCTAGAGAATGAGCAGTTCTTC	CASTLENEQFF
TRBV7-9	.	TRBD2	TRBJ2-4	TGTGCCAGCAGCCCGGCCGGGAGGGAGGACAAAAACATTCAGTACTTC	CASSPAGREDKNIQYF
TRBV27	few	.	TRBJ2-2	TGTGCCAGCAGTTTCGGGGACGGAGTTCCCGGGGAGCTGTTTTTT	CASSFGDGVPGELFF
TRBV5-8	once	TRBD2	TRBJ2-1	TGTGCCAGCAGCTTGGAGTGGACTAGCGGGTACAATGAGCAGTTCTTC	CASSLEWTSGYNEQFF
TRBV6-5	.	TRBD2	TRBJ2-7	TGTGCCAGCACAACCGGGGCTAGCGGGCACGAGCAGTACTTC	CASTTGASGHEQYF
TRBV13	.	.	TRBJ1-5	TGTGCCAGCAGCATAGGGGCACTCGGCCGCAATCAGCCCCAGCATTTT	CASSIGALGRNQPQHF
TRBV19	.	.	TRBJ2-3	TGTGCCAGTAGTATTGGGGGGACCCAGGGCACAGATACGCAGTATTTT	CASSIGGTQGTDTQYF
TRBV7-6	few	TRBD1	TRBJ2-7	TGTGCCAGCAGCCCGGGACAGCGGACCTACGAGCAGTACTTC	CASSPGQRTYEQYF
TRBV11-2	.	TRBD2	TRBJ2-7	TGTGCCAGCCGCAACTCTAGCGGGAGGTACGAGCAGTACTTC	CASRNSSGRYEQYF
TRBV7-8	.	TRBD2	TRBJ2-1	TGTGCCAGCAGCCGCGGGACTAGTTCGGTTGAGCAGTTCTTC	CASSRGTSSVEQFF
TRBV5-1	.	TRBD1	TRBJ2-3	TGCGCCAGCGCAGGGGGAAGGCTCACAGATACGCAGTATTTT	CASAGGRLTDTQYF
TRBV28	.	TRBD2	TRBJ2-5	TGTGCCAGCAGTCCTACGGGAGGGCGTGAGACCCAGTACTTC	CASSPTGGRETQYF
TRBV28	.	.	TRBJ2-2	TGTGCCAGCAGTTTTCTGGGGACGAACACCGGGGAGCTGTTTTTT	CASSFLGTNTGELFF
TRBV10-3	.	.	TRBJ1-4	TGTGCCATCAGTGATCAGGGTAATGAAAAACTGTTTTTT	CAISDQGNEKLFF
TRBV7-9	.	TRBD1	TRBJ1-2	TGTGCCAGCAGCTTGGGACAGGAGATGGATGACTACACCTTC	CASSLGQEMDDYTF
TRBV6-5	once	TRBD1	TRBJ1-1	TGTGCCAGCACTCTCAGGACAGGGAGTGAAGCTTTCTTT	CASTLRTGSEAFF
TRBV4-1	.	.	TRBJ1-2	TGCGCCAGCAGCCAAGAGCGCCAGGGCTTCTATGGCTACACCTTC	CASSQERQGFYGYTF
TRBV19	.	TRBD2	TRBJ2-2	TGTGCCAGTAGAGCACTAGCGGGCTTCACCGGGGAGCTGTTTTTT	CASRALAGFTGELFF
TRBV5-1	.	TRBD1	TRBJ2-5	TGCGCCAGCAGCTCCCTGACAGGGGAAGAGGACCAAGAGACCCAGTACTTC	CASSSLTGEEDQETQYF
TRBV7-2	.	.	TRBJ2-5	TGTGCCAGCAGCTTAAACATCGCTCTTGGGGGAGAGACCCAGTACTTC	CASSLNIALGGETQYF
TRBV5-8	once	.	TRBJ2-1	TGTGCCAGCAGCTTGGGAGGGGGACGAAGCTCCTACAATGAGCAGTTCTTC	CASSLGGGRSSYNEQFF
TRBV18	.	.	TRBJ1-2	TGTGCCAGCTCCCTTGGGTCTAAGGGCTACACCTTC	CASSLGSKGYTF